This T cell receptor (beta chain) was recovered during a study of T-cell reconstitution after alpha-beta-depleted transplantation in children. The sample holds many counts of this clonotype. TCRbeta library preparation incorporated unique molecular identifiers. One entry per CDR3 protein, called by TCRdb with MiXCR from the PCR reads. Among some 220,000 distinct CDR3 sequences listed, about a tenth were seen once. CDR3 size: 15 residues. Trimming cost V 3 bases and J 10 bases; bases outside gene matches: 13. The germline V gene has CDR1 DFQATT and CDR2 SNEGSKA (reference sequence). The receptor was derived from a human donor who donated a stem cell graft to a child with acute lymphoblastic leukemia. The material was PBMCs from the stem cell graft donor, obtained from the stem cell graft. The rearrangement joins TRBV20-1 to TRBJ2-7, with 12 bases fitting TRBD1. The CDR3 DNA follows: TGCAGTGCTAGTTCCAGCCTGGGACAGGGGGCAGCTCAGTACTTC. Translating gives CSASSSLGQGAAQYF.